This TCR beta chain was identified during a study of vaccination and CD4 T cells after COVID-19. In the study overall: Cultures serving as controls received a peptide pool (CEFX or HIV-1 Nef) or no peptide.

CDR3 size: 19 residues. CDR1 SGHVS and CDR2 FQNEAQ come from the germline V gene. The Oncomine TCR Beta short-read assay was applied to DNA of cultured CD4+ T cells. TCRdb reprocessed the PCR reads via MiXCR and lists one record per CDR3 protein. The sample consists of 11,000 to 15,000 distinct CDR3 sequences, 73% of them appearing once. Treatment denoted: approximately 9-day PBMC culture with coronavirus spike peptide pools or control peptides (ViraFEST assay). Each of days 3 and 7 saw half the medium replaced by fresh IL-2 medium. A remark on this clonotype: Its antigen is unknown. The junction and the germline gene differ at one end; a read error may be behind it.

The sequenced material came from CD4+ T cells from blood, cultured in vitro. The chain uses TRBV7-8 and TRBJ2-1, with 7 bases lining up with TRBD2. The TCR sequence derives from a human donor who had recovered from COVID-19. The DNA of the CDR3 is TGTGCCAGTAGCTTAGCCCGAGATCAAGCGGGGAGCTCCTACAATGAGCAGTTCTTC. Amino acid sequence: CASSLARDQAGSSYNEQFF.